The TCR beta chain described here comes from a study of T cells in women clearing cervical HPV infection. A remark on this clone: Its antigen is undetermined. The DNA ends 3 residues before the CDR3 does, and the rest of the CDR3 is filled in from the germline J gene.

Clones were sequenced by immunoSEQ multiplex PCR, and TCRdb holds only the in-frame ones, with some missing. Here the sample table reports around 30,000 clones. Findings and caveats of the study: Richness differences could reflect unmeasured T-cell content per sample. It is unknown whether associations predate infection; no effector/memory or HPV-specific sorting.

The CDR3 is 18 residues long. Germline trimming cut 5 bases from V and 2 bases from J; bases unmatched to any gene: 11. Germline V gene sequence: CDR1 SNHLY, CDR2 FYNNEI. The J gene is TRBJ2-3, the V gene TRBV2; 12 bases fit TRBD2. This clonotype was obtained from a woman aged 18-70 years with a cervical HPV16 infection that either progressed to CIN3+ or cleared (not recorded which). Sequencing used blood buffy coat. Partial CDR3 DNA: TGTGCCAGCAGTAGGACTAGCGGGATCCCCTATAACACAGATACG. Protein: CASSRTSGIPYNTDT. The entire CDR3 reads CASSRTSGIPYNTDTQYF.